These 29 T cell receptor beta chains came from one sample sequenced in a study of glioma-infiltrating T cells. Amplification of TCR alpha and beta CDR3 regions from RNA used iRepertoire nested multiplex PCR. TCRdb independently ran MiXCR on the multiplex PCR reads; one entry per CDR3 protein. The data hold roughly 200,000 distinct CDR3 sequences, with around 32% observed a single time. The sample comprised glioma tissue, nonneoplastic brain tissue, or PBMCs (not recorded which). The source of these receptors is a human donor with low-grade glioma or glioblastoma, undergoing nonglioma brain surgery, or in good health (not recorded which).

This clonotype was observed a few times. This rearrangement joins TRBV11-2 to TRBJ1-2, with TRBD1 as a possible D gene (5 bases). Germline lookup yields CDR1 SGHAT and CDR2 FQNNGV. The CDR3 has 14 amino acids. Trimming took 5 bases from V and 6 from J, leaving 16 bases between them. The CDR3 spells CASSQEGRPDGYTF. The CDR3 DNA reads TGTGCCAGCAGCCAGGAGGGGAGACCCGATGGCTACACCTTC.

This clonotype showed up just once. The rearrangement uses TRBV5-5 and TRBJ2-1; a possible D gene is TRBD1 (6 bases). V was clipped by 0 bases and J by 8 bases, with 15 bases between them. Per the germline V gene, CDR1 is SGHKS and CDR2 is YYEKEE (reference sequence). This CDR3 has 15 amino acids. CDR3 sequence: CASSLAAGEYYEQFF. Written as DNA, the CDR3 is TGTGCCAGCAGCTTGGCGGCAGGGGAGTATTATGAGCAGTTCTTC. Full variable domain (outside the CDR3, taken from reference TRBV5-5 and TRBJ2-1): DAGVTQSPTHLIKTRGQQVTLRCSPISGHKSVSWYQQVLGQGPQFIFQYYEKEERGRGNFPDRFSARQFPNYSSELNVNALLLGDSALYLCASSLAAGEYYEQFFGPGTRLTVL.

This clonotype was seen repeatedly, ten times or more. The V gene is TRBV9, the J gene TRBJ1-5; the match to TRBD1 covers 9 bases. The CDR3 is 13 amino acids. Germline values: CDR1 SGDLS, CDR2 YYNGEE. The ends lost 3 bases at V and 5 bases at J; junction bases unmatched: 0. In DNA, the CDR3 is TGTGCCAGCAGCGGACAGGGGGATCAGCCCCAGCATTTT. Amino acids: CASSGQGDQPQHF. The complete variable domain, with remaining parts taken from reference TRBV9 and TRBJ1-5, reads DSGVTQTPKHLITATGQRVTLRCSPRSGDLSVYWYQQSLDQGLQFLIQYYNGEERAKGNILERFSAQQFPDLHSELNLSSLELGDSALYFCASSGQGDQPQHFGDGTRLSIL.

The rearrangement uses TRBV5-1 and TRBJ2-1, with D possibly called TRBD1 or TRBD2 (5 bases each). Germline V gene sequence: CDR1 SGHRS, CDR2 YFSETQ. The CDR3 spans 14 residues. The germline V and J ends were trimmed by 4 bases and 13 bases, with 21 bases remaining between them. CDR3 protein: CASSGGRGQETQFF. As DNA, the CDR3 is TGCGCCAGCAGCGGGGGACGGGGCCAAGAGACCCAGTTCTTC.

This clonotype was recorded many times. This rearrangement joins TRBV19 to TRBJ1-1; D is ambiguous. Germline-derived CDR1 and CDR2 are LNHDA and SQIVND (reference sequence). The CDR3 has 12 amino acids. Trimming removed 6 bases from V and 0 bases from J, with 5 bases in between. CDR3 in DNA: TGTGCCAGTAGACAGATGAACACTGAAGCTTTCTTT. Residues: CASRQMNTEAFF.

Ten or more counts support this clonotype. This rearrangement joins TRBV6-6 to TRBJ2-7; a weak D match, TRBD2 (5 bases). CDR3 size: 16 residues. Trimming stripped 0 bases from V and 4 bases from J, with 16 bases between. Germline assignment: CDR1 MNHNY and CDR2 SVGAGI (reference sequence). CDR3 coding DNA: TGTGCCAGCAGTTACTCGAGAGGGTCGACTCAGTACGAGCAGTACTTC. This translates into CASSYSRGSTQYEQYF.

This clonotype was counted ten times or more. This chain links TRBV20-1 with TRBJ1-1; weak D call: TRBD1 (6 bases). V was trimmed by 6 bases and J by 4 bases, leaving 18 bases between them. This CDR3 is 14 amino acids long. Germline V lookup: CDR1 DFQATT, CDR2 SNEGSKA (reference sequence). The CDR3 region has the DNA TGCAGTGCGCCACGGGACAACAATCCCACTGAAGCTTTCTTT. Encoded protein: CSAPRDNNPTEAFF.

The rearrangement links TRBV12-3 or TRBV12-4 to TRBJ2-7; 7 positions agree with TRBD1. J gave up 6 bases and V 3 bases, and 2 bases lay outside the gene matches. The CDR3 runs 12 residues. CDR3 amino acids: CASSLTGREQYF. In nucleotides, the CDR3 is TGTGCCAGCAGTTTGACAGGGCGCGAGCAGTACTTC.

A remark on this clonotype: Just one base apart from a much larger clone, this may be a read error. V usage is TRBV10-3 and J usage is TRBJ1-1; D is ambiguous. Per the germline V gene, CDR1 is ENHRY and CDR2 is SYGVKD. Trimming stripped 5 bases from V and 5 bases from J, with 12 bases between. The length of the CDR3 is 13 residues. CDR3: CAISRYGVTEAFF. As DNA, the CDR3 is TGTGCCATCAGTCGTTACGGGGTAACTGAAGCTTTCTTT.

Details on this clonotype: A much larger clone lies one base from this, so it may be a read error. The chain has TRBV20-1 and TRBJ2-1; TRBD1 or TRBD2 may be the D gene (5 bases each). Per the germline V gene, CDR1 is DFQATT and CDR2 is SNEGSKA (reference sequence). This CDR3 has 23 amino acids. Trimming shortened V by 3 bases and J by 4 bases, and 40 bases separated the two germline ends. CDR3 DNA sequence: TGCAGTGCTAGGGCCCGTGGGTTGAGGGGCCAACTTAGCGAGGGCAGAACTTACAATGAGCAGTTCTTC. Translated: CSARARGLRGQLSEGRTYNEQFF.

Many counts were recorded for this clonotype. The CDR3 protein is CASSSTGSRSPLHF. DNA of the CDR3: TGTGCCAGCAGCTCAACAGGGTCGCGATCACCCCTCCACTTT. The rearrangement uses TRBV7-3 and TRBJ1-6; a weak D match, TRBD1 (6 bases). With 4 bases removed from V and 10 bases from J, the gap between germline ends came to 14 bases. Germline V gives CDR1 SGHTA, CDR2 FQGTGA. The CDR3 is 14 amino acids.

Only a few counts were recorded for this clonotype. A single base separates this from a much larger clone, so it may be a read error. The V call is TRBV12-3 or TRBV12-4, the J call TRBJ2-7, with 11 bases fitting TRBD2. V lost 2 bases to trimming and J lost 0 bases; unmatched junction nucleotides: 0. This CDR3 comprises 15 residues. The CDR3 DNA follows: TGTGCCAGCAGTTTACTAGCGGGAGGCTCCTACGAGCAGTACTTC. Encoded protein: CASSLLAGGSYEQYF.

The gene calls are TRBV7-8 and TRBJ2-3; D remains unclear. The V and J ends lost 1 base and 2 bases respectively, with 13 bases between them. Germline V gene data show CDR1 as SGHVS and CDR2 as FQNEAQ. The CDR3 has 16 amino acids. CDR3 sequence reads: CASSLEPRGLTDTQYF. The DNA of the CDR3 is TGTGCCAGCAGCTTAGAACCGAGAGGCCTCACAGATACGCAGTATTTT.

Remarks on this clonotype: A read error may explain this, as a much larger clone is one base away. The V call is TRBV5-1, the J call TRBJ2-3; 7 nucleotides align to TRBD2. The trim removed 0 bases at V and 1 base at J, leaving 11 bases unmatched. The CDR3 extends over 18 amino acids. Germline lookup yields CDR1 SGHRS and CDR2 YFSETQ. The CDR3 coding sequence is TGCGCCAGCAGCTTGGGGTCTAGCGGTCGACGATGCACAGATACGCAGTATTTT. Its protein is CASSLGSSGRRCTDTQYF. Full variable domain (remainder filled in from reference TRBV5-1 and TRBJ2-3): KAGVTQTPRYLIKTRGQQVTLSCSPISGHRSVSWYQQTPGQGLQFLFEYFSETQRNKGNFPGRFSGRQFSNSRSEMNVSTLELGDSALYLCASSLGSSGRRCTDTQYFGPGTRLTVL.

This chain joins TRBV25-1 and TRBJ1-2; TRBD1 agrees at 9 bases. The CDR3 spans 15 residues. With V trimmed by 5 bases and J by 4 bases, 8 bases remained unmatched. CDR1 and CDR2 from the germline V gene are MGHDK and SYGVNS. The CDR3 reads CASSPGTGIVYGYTF. The CDR3 DNA is TGTGCCAGCAGTCCCGGGACAGGGATAGTCTATGGCTACACCTTC.

A word on this clonotype: This may stem from a read error, because a much larger clone lies one nucleotide away. This chain links TRBV5-4 with TRBJ2-1; D possibly corresponds to TRBD2 (5 bases). Trimming pared 4 bases from V and 1 base from J, leaving 12 bases between. Germline values: CDR1 SGHNT, CDR2 YYREEE (reference sequence). This CDR3 is built from 15 residues. CDR3 region: CASSPGIASYNEQFF. CDR3 DNA sequence: TGTGCCAGCAGCCCGGGAATAGCTTCCTACAATGAGCAGTTCTTC. The whole variable domain, remainder taken from reference TRBV5-4 and TRBJ2-1, is ETGVTQSPTHLIKTRGQQVTLRCSSQSGHNTVSWYQQALGQGPQFIFQYYREEENGRGNFPPRFSGLQFPNYSSELNVNALELDDSALYLCASSPGIASYNEQFFGPGTRLTVL.

This clonotype appeared many times. The chain carries TRBV20-1 and TRBJ2-5, with D tentatively TRBD2 (5 bases). The CDR3 loop spans 14 amino acids. The germline CDR1 and CDR2 sequences are DFQATT and SNEGSKA (reference sequence). V shed 0 bases and J shed 5 bases, with 13 bases lying between them. Here the CDR3 reads CSARDWATGETQYF. CDR3 nucleotides: TGCAGTGCTAGAGATTGGGCTACGGGGGAGACCCAGTACTTC.

This clonotype was observed many times. The rearrangement joins TRBV20-1 to TRBJ2-7, with D hard to call. V was cut by 3 bases and J by 2 bases, with 14 bases left in between. The CDR3 covers 14 residues. Germline values: CDR1 DFQATT, CDR2 SNEGSKA (reference sequence). CDR3 residues: CSASPPRATYEQYF. CDR3 in DNA: TGCAGTGCTAGCCCCCCTAGGGCAACCTACGAGCAGTACTTC.

The gene calls are TRBV29-1 and TRBJ2-2; 8 bases fit TRBD2. The CDR3 is made up of 11 amino acids. Losses at the gene ends were 7 bases for V and 10 bases for J; bases not matched to a gene: 5. Per germline, CDR1 SQVTM and CDR2 ANQGSEA. The CDR3 is CSAGGDSELFF. CDR3 DNA sequence: TGCAGCGCGGGGGGGGATTCGGAGCTGTTTTTT.

Concerning this clonotype: A read error may be the cause here, since a much bigger clone is one base away. The chain carries TRBV10-3 and TRBJ2-7; tentative D call: TRBD2 (6 bases). Germline V gives CDR1 ENHRY, CDR2 SYGVKD. The CDR3 runs to 13 residues. Trimming removed 5 bases at V and 7 bases at J, with 15 bases between. The chain's CDR3 is CAISPGELNEQYF. DNA for the CDR3: TGTGCCATCAGTCCGGGAGAGTTGAATGAGCAGTACTTC.

The rearrangement uses TRBV9 and TRBJ2-1; maybe TRBD2 (6 bases). Germline V CDR1 and CDR2: SGDLS, YYNGEE. This CDR3 is 15 amino acids long. Trimming removed 0 bases from V and 2 bases from J, with 9 bases in between. In DNA, the CDR3 is TGTGCCAGCAGCGTAGGACTAGGAGCCTACAATGAGCAGTTCTTC. It codes for CASSVGLGAYNEQFF. Variable domain in full (rest from reference TRBV9 and TRBJ2-1): DSGVTQTPKHLITATGQRVTLRCSPRSGDLSVYWYQQSLDQGLQFLIQYYNGEERAKGNILERFSAQQFPDLHSELNLSSLELGDSALYFCASSVGLGAYNEQFFGPGTRLTVL.

Notes on this clonotype: One junction end does not reproduce the germline sequence, and a read error may be involved. The chain joins TRBV6-2 or TRBV6-3 to TRBJ1-3; no clear D. Germline CDR1 reads MNHEY; CDR2 reads SVGEGT. The CDR3 is 13 residues long. CDR3 loop: CASSDYAGNTVYF. DNA for the CDR3: TGTGCCAGCAGTGATTACGCAGGAAACACCGTATATTTT.

With regard to this clonotype: A much larger clone differs from this one at a single base, so this may be a read error. The chain combines TRBV3-1 with TRBJ2-7; no definite D call. V was clipped by 1 base and J by 6 bases, with 13 bases between them. This CDR3 region has 14 residues. CDR1 LGHDT and CDR2 YNNKEL come from the germline V gene (reference sequence). CDR3 sequence reads: CASSQVAFIAEQYV. DNA for the CDR3: TGTGCCAGCAGCCAAGTCGCCTTCATCGCCGAGCAGTACGTC.

With regard to this clonotype: This may arise from a read error, as a much more abundant clone is one base away. Because the CDR3 is missing its conserved closing phenylalanine or tryptophan, this is likely a read error. V usage is TRBV5-1 and J usage is TRBJ2-5, with TRBD2 matching 8 bases. From germline, CDR1 is SGHRS and CDR2 YFSETQ. There are 14 residues in the CDR3. The junction had 5 bases not matched to a gene; V was cut back by 5 bases and J by 2 bases. CDR3 nucleotide sequence: TGCGCCAGCAGAACTAGCGGCTATCAAGAGACCCAGTACTTA. This codes for CASRTSGYQETQYL.

A remark on this clonotype: This may come from a read error, since a much larger clone is one base off. V usage is TRBV20-1 and J usage is TRBJ1-3, with no clear D. Germline lookup yields CDR1 DFQATT and CDR2 SNEGSKA (reference sequence). This CDR3 contains 18 residues. The CDR3 DNA reads TGCAGTGCTAGAATCCCTCTCCTCTCTAAAAACTCTAGAAACACCATATATTTT. Translating gives CSARIPLLSKNSRNTIYF.

The rearrangement links TRBV6-2 or TRBV6-3 to TRBJ2-7; 12 bases map to TRBD2. From germline, CDR1 is MNHEY and CDR2 SVGEGT. The CDR3 extends over 15 amino acids. V gave up 5 bases and J gave up 6 bases; unmatched junction bases: 8. The CDR3 here is CASSLRTSGMFEQYF. CDR3 bases: TGTGCCAGCAGTCTCCGGACTAGCGGGATGTTCGAGCAGTACTTC.

Regarding this clonotype: This clone may be a read error of a much larger clone one base away. The chain combines TRBV11-2 with TRBJ1-6; TRBD1 matches 7 bases. V dropped 5 bases and J dropped 13; count of bases not matched to a gene: 14. CDR1 SGHAT and CDR2 FQNNGV come from the germline V gene. The CDR3 totals 15 residues. CDR3 in DNA: TGTGCCAGCAGCCATTACTCCGGGACAGCGGACCCCCTCCACTTT. This codes for CASSHYSGTADPLHF.

Points on this clonotype: Sequence at one end of the junction differs from germline and may be a read error. The chain joins TRBV12-5 to TRBJ1-5; 8 bases match TRBD1. This CDR3 is 18 amino acids long. Germline V gives CDR1 LGHNT, CDR2 FRNRAP. Written as DNA, the CDR3 is TGTGCTAGTGCCCCCATCGATTACAGGGGGGCCTTCAATCAGCCCCAGAATTTT. Protein: CASAPIDYRGAFNQPQNF.

This clonotype was counted at least ten times. The CDR3 DNA reads as TGCGCCAGCAGCCAAGTTCTTAGCGTGGAGACCCAGTACTTC. This sequence encodes CASSQVLSVETQYF. This chain links TRBV4-1 with TRBJ2-5; perhaps TRBD2 as D (5 bases). CDR3 length: 14 residues. CDR1 and CDR2 (germline): MGHRA, YSYEKL. With 1 base removed from V and 5 bases from J, the gap between germline ends came to 11 bases.